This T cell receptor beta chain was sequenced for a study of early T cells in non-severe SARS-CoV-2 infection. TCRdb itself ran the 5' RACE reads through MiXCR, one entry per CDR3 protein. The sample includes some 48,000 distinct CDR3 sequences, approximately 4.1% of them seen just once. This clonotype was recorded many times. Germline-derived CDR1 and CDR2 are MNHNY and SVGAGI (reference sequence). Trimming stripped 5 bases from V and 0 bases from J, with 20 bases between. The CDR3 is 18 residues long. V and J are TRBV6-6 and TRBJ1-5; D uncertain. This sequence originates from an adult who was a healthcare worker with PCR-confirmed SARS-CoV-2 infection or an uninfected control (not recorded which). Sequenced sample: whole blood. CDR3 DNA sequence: TGTGCCAGCAGTGACATTCCTTTGGAGCTCTTTAGCAATCAGCCCCAGCATTTT. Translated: CASSDIPLELFSNQPQHF.